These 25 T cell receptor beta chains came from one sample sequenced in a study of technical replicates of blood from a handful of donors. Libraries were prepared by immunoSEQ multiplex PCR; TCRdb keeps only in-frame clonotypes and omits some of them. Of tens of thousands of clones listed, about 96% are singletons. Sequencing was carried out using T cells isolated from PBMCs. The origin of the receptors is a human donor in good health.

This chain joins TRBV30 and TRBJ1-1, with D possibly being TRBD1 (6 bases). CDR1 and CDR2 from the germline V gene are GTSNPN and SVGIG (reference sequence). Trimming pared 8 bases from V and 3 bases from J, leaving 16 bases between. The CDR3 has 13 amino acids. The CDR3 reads CARTAWEDTEAFF. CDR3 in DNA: TGTGCCCGGACAGCTTGGGAGGACACTGAAGCTTTCTTT.

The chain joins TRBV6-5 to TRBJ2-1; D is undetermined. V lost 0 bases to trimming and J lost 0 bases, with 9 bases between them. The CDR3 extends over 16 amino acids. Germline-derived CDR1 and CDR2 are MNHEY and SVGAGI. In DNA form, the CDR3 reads TGTGCCAGCAGTTACTCGATACAAAGCTCCTACAATGAGCAGTTCTTC. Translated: CASSYSIQSSYNEQFF.

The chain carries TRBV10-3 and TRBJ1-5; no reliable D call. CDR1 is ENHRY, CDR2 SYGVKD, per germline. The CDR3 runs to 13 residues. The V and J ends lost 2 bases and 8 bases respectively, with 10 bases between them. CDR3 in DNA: TGTGCCATCAGTGAGGAACGGGTAGAGCCCCAGCATTTT. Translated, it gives CAISEERVEPQHF.

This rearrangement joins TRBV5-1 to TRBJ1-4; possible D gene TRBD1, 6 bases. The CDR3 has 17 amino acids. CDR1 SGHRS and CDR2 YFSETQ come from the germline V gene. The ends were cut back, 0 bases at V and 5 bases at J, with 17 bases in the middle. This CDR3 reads CASSLGSFGTKNEKLFF. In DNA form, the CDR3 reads TGCGCCAGCAGCTTGGGAAGTTTCGGGACAAAGAATGAAAAACTGTTTTTT. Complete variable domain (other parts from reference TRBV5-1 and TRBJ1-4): KAGVTQTPRYLIKTRGQQVTLSCSPISGHRSVSWYQQTPGQGLQFLFEYFSETQRNKGNFPGRFSGRQFSNSRSEMNVSTLELGDSALYLCASSLGSFGTKNEKLFFGSGTQLSVL.

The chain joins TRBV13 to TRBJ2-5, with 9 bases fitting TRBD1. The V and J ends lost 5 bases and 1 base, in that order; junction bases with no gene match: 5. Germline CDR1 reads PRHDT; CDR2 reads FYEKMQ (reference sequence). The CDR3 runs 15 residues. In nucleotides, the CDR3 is TGTGCCAGCAGCCGCAGGGGACAGGGCCAAGAGACCCAGTACTTC. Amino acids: CASSRRGQGQETQYF.

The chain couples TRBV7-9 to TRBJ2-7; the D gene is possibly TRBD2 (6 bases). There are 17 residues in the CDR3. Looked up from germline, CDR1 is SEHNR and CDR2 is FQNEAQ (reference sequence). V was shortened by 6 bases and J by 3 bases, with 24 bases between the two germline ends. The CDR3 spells CASSPGGSGALVYEQYF. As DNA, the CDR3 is TGTGCCAGCAGTCCTGGGGGTAGCGGAGCCCTTGTCTACGAGCAGTACTTC.

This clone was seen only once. In DNA form, the CDR3 reads TGTGCCAGCAGCGGCGGAGCAGGGGGGAACACTGAAGCTTTCTTT. Its translation is CASSGGAGGNTEAFF. V is TRBV5-4 and J is TRBJ1-1; 7 bases are a match to TRBD1. Germline V gives CDR1 SGHNT, CDR2 YYREEE (reference sequence). J lost 1 base, V lost 4 bases, and 7 bases had no gene match. This CDR3 has 15 amino acids.

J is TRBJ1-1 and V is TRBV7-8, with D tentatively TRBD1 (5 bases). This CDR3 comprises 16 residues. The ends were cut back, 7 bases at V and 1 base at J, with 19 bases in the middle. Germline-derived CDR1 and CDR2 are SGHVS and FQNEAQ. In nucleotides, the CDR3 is TGTGCCAGCATTCAGGGTGCGGGACGAGGGAACACTGAAGCTTTCTTT. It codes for CASIQGAGRGNTEAFF.

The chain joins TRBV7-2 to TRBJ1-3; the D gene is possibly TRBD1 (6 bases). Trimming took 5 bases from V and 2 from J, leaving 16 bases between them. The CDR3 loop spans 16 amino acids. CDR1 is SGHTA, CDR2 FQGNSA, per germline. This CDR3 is CASSRTGGAAGNTIYF. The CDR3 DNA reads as TGTGCCAGCAGCCGTACCGGGGGGGCGGCTGGAAACACCATATATTTT.

The CDR3 DNA reads TGTGCCAGCTCACCAGACTTTGGGAGGGCTTTCTTT. As protein: CASSPDFGRAFF. The chain joins TRBV18 to TRBJ1-1, with D unresolved. Germline CDR1 is KGHSH and CDR2 is LQKENI. The CDR3 spans 12 residues. With 2 bases removed from V and 11 bases from J, the gap between germline ends came to 12 bases. Using reference TRBV18 and TRBJ1-1 for the parts outside the CDR3, the full variable domain is NAGVMQNPRHLVRRRGQEARLRCSPMKGHSHVYWYRQLPEEGLKFMVYLQKENIIDESGMPKERFSAEFPKEGPSILRIQQVVRGDSAAYFCASSPDFGRAFFGQGTRLTVV.

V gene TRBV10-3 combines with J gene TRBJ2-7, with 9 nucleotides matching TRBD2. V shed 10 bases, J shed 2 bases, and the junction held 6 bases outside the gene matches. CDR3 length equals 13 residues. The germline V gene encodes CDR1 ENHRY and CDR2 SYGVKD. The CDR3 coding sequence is TGTGCCAGGTATAGCGGGAGTCCCTACGAGCAGTACTTC. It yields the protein CARYSGSPYEQYF.

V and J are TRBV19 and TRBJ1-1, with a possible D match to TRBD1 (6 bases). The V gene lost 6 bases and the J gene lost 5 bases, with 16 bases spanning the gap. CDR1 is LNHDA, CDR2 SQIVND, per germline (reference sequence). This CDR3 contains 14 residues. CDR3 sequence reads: CASRAWTVLTEAFF. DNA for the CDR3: TGTGCCAGTAGGGCCTGGACAGTTCTAACTGAAGCTTTCTTT.

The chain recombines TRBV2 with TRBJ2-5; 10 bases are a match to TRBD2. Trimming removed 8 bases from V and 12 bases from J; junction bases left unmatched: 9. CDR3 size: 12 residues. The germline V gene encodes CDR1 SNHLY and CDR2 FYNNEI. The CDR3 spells CASHRLAGRKYF. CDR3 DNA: TGTGCCAGCCATAGACTAGCGGGTCGCAAGTACTTC.

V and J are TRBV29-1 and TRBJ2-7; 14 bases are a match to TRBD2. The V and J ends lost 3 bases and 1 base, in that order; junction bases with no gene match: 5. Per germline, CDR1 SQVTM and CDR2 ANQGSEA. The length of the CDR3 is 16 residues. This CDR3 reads CSVEGLAGEVSYEQYF. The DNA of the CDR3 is TGCAGCGTTGAGGGACTAGCGGGAGAGGTATCCTACGAGCAGTACTTC.

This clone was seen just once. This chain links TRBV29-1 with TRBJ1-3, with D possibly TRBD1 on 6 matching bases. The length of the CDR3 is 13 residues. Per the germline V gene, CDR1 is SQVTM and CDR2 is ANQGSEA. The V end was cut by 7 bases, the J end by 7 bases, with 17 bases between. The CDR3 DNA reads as TGCAGCGGTTCGGGGGGCGAAAGGAACACCATATATTTT. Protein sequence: CSGSGGERNTIYF. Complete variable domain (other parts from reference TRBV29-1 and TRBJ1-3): SAVISQKPSRDICQRGTSLTIQCQVDSQVTMMFWYRQQPGQSLTLIATANQGSEATYESGFVIDKFPISRPNLTFSTLTVSNMSPEDSSIYLCSGSGGERNTIYFGEGSWLTVV.

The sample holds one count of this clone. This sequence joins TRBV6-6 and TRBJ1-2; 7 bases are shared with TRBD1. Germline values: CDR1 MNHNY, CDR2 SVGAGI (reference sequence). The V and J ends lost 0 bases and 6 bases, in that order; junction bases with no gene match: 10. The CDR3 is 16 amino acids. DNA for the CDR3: TGTGCCAGCAGTTACTCGGATACAGGGGTTGTTGATGGCTACACCTTC. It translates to CASSYSDTGVVDGYTF.

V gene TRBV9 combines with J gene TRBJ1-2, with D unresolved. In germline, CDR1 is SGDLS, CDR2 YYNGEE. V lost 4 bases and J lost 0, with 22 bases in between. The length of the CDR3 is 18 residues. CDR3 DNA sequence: TGTGCCAGCAGCCACCAAAACTTGATCCCTCACCCTAACTATGGCTACACCTTC. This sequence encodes CASSHQNLIPHPNYGYTF. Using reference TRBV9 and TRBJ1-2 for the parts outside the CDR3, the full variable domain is DSGVTQTPKHLITATGQRVTLRCSPRSGDLSVYWYQQSLDQGLQFLIQYYNGEERAKGNILERFSAQQFPDLHSELNLSSLELGDSALYFCASSHQNLIPHPNYGYTFGSGTRLTVV.

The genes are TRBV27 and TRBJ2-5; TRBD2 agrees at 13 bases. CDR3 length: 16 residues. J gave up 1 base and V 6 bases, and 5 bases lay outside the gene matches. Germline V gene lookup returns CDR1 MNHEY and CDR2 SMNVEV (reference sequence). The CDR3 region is CASSWGLAGSQETQYF. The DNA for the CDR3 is TGTGCCAGCAGCTGGGGACTAGCGGGAAGCCAAGAGACCCAGTACTTC.

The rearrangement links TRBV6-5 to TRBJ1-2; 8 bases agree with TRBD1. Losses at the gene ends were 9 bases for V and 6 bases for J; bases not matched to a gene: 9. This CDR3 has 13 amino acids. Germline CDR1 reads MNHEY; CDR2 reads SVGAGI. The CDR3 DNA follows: TGTGCCAGTGTAACCAGGGGGCTTGATGGCTACACCTTC. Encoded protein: CASVTRGLDGYTF.

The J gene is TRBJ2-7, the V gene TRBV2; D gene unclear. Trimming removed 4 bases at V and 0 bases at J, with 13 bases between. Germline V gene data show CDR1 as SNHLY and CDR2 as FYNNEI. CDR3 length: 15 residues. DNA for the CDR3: TGTGCCAGCAGTGGAGGAGCGTGGAGCTCCTACGAGCAGTACTTC. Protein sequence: CASSGGAWSSYEQYF.

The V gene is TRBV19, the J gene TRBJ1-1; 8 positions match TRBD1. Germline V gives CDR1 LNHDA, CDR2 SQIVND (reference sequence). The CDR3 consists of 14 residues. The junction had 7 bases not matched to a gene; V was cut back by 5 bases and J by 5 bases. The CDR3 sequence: CASSLGQEVTEAFF. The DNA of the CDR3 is TGTGCCAGTAGTTTGGGACAGGAGGTTACTGAAGCTTTCTTT.

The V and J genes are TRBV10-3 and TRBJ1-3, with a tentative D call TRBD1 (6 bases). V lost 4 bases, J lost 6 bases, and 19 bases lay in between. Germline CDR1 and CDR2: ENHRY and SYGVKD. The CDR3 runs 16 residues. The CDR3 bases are TGTGCCATCAGTGCAAGTAAGACAGGATTCTTAAACACCATATATTTT. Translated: CAISASKTGFLNTIYF.

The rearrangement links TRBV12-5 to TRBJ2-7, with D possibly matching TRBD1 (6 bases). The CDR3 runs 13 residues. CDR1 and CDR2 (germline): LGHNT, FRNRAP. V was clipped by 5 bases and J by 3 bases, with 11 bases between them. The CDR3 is CASGGGLVYEQYF. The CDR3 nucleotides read TGTGCTAGTGGTGGGGGCCTAGTCTACGAGCAGTACTTC.

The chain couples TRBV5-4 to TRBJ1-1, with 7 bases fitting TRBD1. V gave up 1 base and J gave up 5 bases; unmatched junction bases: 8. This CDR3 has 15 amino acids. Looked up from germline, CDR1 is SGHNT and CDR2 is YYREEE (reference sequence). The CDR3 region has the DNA TGTGCCAGCAGCTTGCCGACAGGGATAATTACTGAAGCTTTCTTT. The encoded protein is CASSLPTGIITEAFF. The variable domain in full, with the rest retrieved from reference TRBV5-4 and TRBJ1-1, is ETGVTQSPTHLIKTRGQQVTLRCSSQSGHNTVSWYQQALGQGPQFIFQYYREEENGRGNFPPRFSGLQFPNYSSELNVNALELDDSALYLCASSLPTGIITEAFFGQGTRLTVV.

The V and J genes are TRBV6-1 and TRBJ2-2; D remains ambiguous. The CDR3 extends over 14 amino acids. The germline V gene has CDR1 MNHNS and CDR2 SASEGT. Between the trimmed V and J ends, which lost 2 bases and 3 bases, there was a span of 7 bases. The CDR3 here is CASSEREHTGELFF. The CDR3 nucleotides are TGTGCCAGCAGTGAACGAGAGCACACCGGGGAGCTGTTTTTT.